The 20 T cell receptor beta chains in this list originate from one sample, sequenced in a study of blood T cell repertoires in COVID-19 (dated by TCRdb to 2018 to 2020). The library was produced with the immunoSEQ multiplex PCR assay. The immuneACCESS repertoire file appears here via TCRdb, limited to in-frame rearrangements. These files lack a portion of the clones; in checked studies, under half of the deficit traces to unresolved V genes, and the cause of the others is not known. The sample table shows some 20,000 clones, and 88% are seen once. The top ten hold 11% of the sample. The material sequenced was peripheral blood. The receptors come from a human donor in a cohort sampled during active COVID-19.

The CDR3 DNA reads as TGTGCCAGCAGCCCCGATCCGGGGATTGGCACTGAAGCTTTCTTT. Residues: CASSPDPGIGTEAFF. The chain has TRBV14 and TRBJ1-1, with no clear D. The CDR3 loop spans 15 amino acids. Trimming stripped 4 bases from V and 4 bases from J, with 16 bases between. Germline CDR1 SGHDN, CDR2 FVKESK.

The chain carries TRBV10-3 and TRBJ2-5; a weak D match, TRBD1 (5 bases). The V end was cut by 0 bases, the J end by 0 bases, with 11 bases between. The CDR3 length is 16 residues. Germline V gene sequence: CDR1 ENHRY, CDR2 SYGVKD. CDR3 sequence (DNA): TGTGCCATCAGTGAGTCGACCCGGACAAACCAAGAGACCCAGTACTTC. Amino acids: CAISESTRTNQETQYF.

The J gene is TRBJ1-1, the V gene TRBV18; D unclear. This CDR3 comprises 13 residues. V lost 8 bases to trimming and J lost 0 bases, with 10 bases between them. The V gene's germline CDR1 is KGHSH and CDR2 LQKENI. CDR3 region: CASGPGVNTEAFF. The CDR3 nucleotides are TGTGCCAGCGGCCCCGGGGTGAACACTGAAGCTTTCTTT. Variable domain in full (rest from reference TRBV18 and TRBJ1-1): NAGVMQNPRHLVRRRGQEARLRCSPMKGHSHVYWYRQLPEEGLKFMVYLQKENIIDESGMPKERFSAEFPKEGPSILRIQQVVRGDSAAYFCASGPGVNTEAFFGQGTRLTVV.

V and J are TRBV6-1 and TRBJ2-3; 15 nucleotides line up with TRBD2. J was trimmed by 6 bases and V by 4 bases; bases with no gene match: 14. The CDR3 totals 19 residues. CDR1 is MNHNS and CDR2 is SASEGT in the germline V gene. The chain's CDR3 is CASSARSPGLAGGLDTQYF. The CDR3 nucleotides are TGTGCCAGCAGTGCCCGATCTCCCGGACTAGCGGGGGGGTTGGATACGCAGTATTTT.

The chain links TRBV7-3 to TRBJ2-1, with TRBD2 matching 7 bases. The CDR3 loop spans 15 amino acids. Losses at the gene ends were 4 bases for V and 9 bases for J; bases not matched to a gene: 12. CDR1 and CDR2 from the germline V gene are SGHTA and FQGTGA. The CDR3 protein is CASSSSLGGSTEQFF. The CDR3 DNA sequence: TGTGCCAGCAGCTCCTCGCTGGGGGGGTCGACTGAGCAGTTCTTC. Looking up the rest from reference TRBV7-3 and TRBJ2-1 gives the full variable domain: GAGVSQTPSNKVTEKGKYVELRCDPISGHTALYWYRQSLGQGPEFLIYFQGTGAADDSGLPNDRFFAVRPEGSVSTLKIQRTERGDSAVYLCASSSSLGGSTEQFFGPGTRLTVL.

The chain combines TRBV3-1 (or the pseudogene TRBV3-2) with TRBJ1-2, with D possibly TRBD1 on 6 matching bases. Germline V gives CDR1 LGHDT, CDR2 YNNKEL (reference sequence). Trimming removed 5 bases at V and 4 bases at J, with 11 bases between. This CDR3 region has 13 residues. The CDR3, as DNA: TGTGCCAGCAGCGAAAGGGACACCTATGGCTACACCTTC. Translation: CASSERDTYGYTF.

The chain uses TRBV12-3 or TRBV12-4 and TRBJ1-1, with a weak D call TRBD1 (5 bases). The V and J ends lost 4 bases and 4 bases respectively, with 7 bases between them. The CDR3 is made up of 12 amino acids. The CDR3 loop reads CASSWGGTEAFF. CDR3 sequence (DNA): TGTGCCAGCAGTTGGGGGGGCACTGAAGCTTTCTTT.

By proportion, this clone is large (0.1 to 1%). This chain links TRBV14 with TRBJ2-7; possibly TRBD1 for D (6 bases). The germline V gene has CDR1 SGHDN and CDR2 FVKESK. The CDR3 length is 12 residues. With 5 bases removed from V and 6 bases from J, the gap between germline ends came to 11 bases. The CDR3 region is CASSANRAEQYF. The CDR3 DNA reads as TGTGCCAGCAGCGCAAACAGGGCCGAGCAGTACTTC.

CDR3 residues: CASSESSPGPNRAKNIQYF. The CDR3 nucleotides read TGCGCCAGCAGTGAGTCGAGCCCAGGCCCAAATCGAGCCAAAAACATTCAGTACTTC. The rearrangement uses TRBV10-1 and TRBJ2-4; D is unresolved. The germline V gene encodes CDR1 WNHNN and CDR2 SYGVQD (reference sequence). This CDR3 spans 19 amino acids. V lost 0 bases and J 0 bases, leaving 18 bases between the germline ends.

V usage is TRBV7-9 and J usage is TRBJ1-1, with D perhaps matching TRBD1 (5 bases). This CDR3 comprises 16 residues. V was shortened by 5 bases and J by 4 bases, with 20 bases between the two germline ends. Germline V gene lookup returns CDR1 SEHNR and CDR2 FQNEAQ (reference sequence). CDR3 DNA sequence: TGTGCCAGCAGCCCGGGAGGGATCCGGGGACTCACTGAAGCTTTCTTT. This encodes CASSPGGIRGLTEAFF.

The chain uses TRBV14 and TRBJ2-2; D ambiguous. V was pared by 6 bases and J by 6 bases, with 8 bases between. CDR3 length: 12 amino acids. CDR1 and CDR2 from the germline V gene are SGHDN and FVKESK. In DNA form, the CDR3 reads TGTGCCAGCAGGCAGGTTGCCGGGGAGCTGTTTTTT. The encoded protein is CASRQVAGELFF.

The chain has TRBV4-1 and TRBJ2-5; perhaps TRBD2 as D (6 bases). This CDR3 is 14 amino acids long. Trimming took off 3 bases at V and 2 bases at J, with 10 bases between the two ends. The germline V gene has CDR1 MGHRA and CDR2 YSYEKL. CDR3 sequence reads: CASSHFGGQETQYF. CDR3 nucleotides: TGCGCCAGCAGCCACTTTGGGGGGCAAGAGACCCAGTACTTC.

The J gene is TRBJ1-3, the V gene TRBV19; 8 nucleotides agree with TRBD1. The V and J ends lost 5 bases and 4 bases, in that order; junction bases with no gene match: 7. This CDR3 spans 15 amino acids. CDR1 is LNHDA and CDR2 is SQIVND in the germline V gene (reference sequence). The CDR3 reads CASSAQGARGNTIYF. In DNA, the CDR3 is TGTGCCAGTAGTGCGCAGGGGGCGAGAGGAAACACCATATATTTT.

The chain employs TRBV7-8 and TRBJ2-7; TRBD1 is a possible D gene (6 bases). Germline CDR1 is SGHVS and CDR2 is FQNEAQ. This CDR3 has 16 residues. The V end lost 5 bases, the J end lost 3 bases, and 20 bases lay between the germline ends. CDR3 amino acids: CASSPHPLIGGYEQYF. CDR3 DNA: TGTGCCAGCAGCCCTCACCCATTGATAGGGGGCTACGAGCAGTACTTC.

The V call is TRBV30, the J call TRBJ1-1; 8 nucleotides align to TRBD1. Losses at the gene ends were 4 bases for V and 11 bases for J; bases not matched to a gene: 9. The V gene's germline CDR1 is GTSNPN and CDR2 SVGIG (reference sequence). The CDR3 is 12 residues long. The CDR3 loop is CAWTRGQGSAFF. The DNA for the CDR3 is TGTGCCTGGACCAGAGGACAGGGATCGGCTTTCTTT.

V gene TRBV27 combines with J gene TRBJ2-7; the D gene is possibly TRBD1 (5 bases). The CDR3 loop spans 12 amino acids. V shed 2 bases and J shed 5 bases, with 7 bases lying between them. Germline CDR1 MNHEY, CDR2 SMNVEV (reference sequence). CDR3 loop: CASSLVGHEQYF. DNA of the CDR3: TGTGCCAGCAGTTTAGTGGGGCACGAGCAGTACTTC.

This sequence joins TRBV25-1 and TRBJ2-1; 10 nucleotides agree with TRBD1. The germline CDR1 and CDR2 sequences are MGHDK and SYGVNS. V was clipped by 2 bases and J by 1 base; unmatched bases: 2. This CDR3 has 16 residues. Here the CDR3 reads CASSEKDRGSYNEQFF. The CDR3 region has the DNA TGTGCCAGCAGTGAAAAGGACAGGGGGTCCTACAATGAGCAGTTCTTC.

The rearrangement joins TRBV5-6 to TRBJ1-5; D unclear. The CDR3 contains 13 residues. Deletions cut 0 bases from V and 6 bases from J, with 7 bases between. From germline, CDR1 is SGHDT and CDR2 YYEEEE. In DNA, the CDR3 is TGTGCCAGCAGCTTGGGAGGGATTCAGCCCCAGCATTTT. As protein: CASSLGGIQPQHF.

This chain links TRBV5-1 with TRBJ2-5, with D unclear. Trimming removed 2 bases at V and 4 bases at J, with 12 bases between. Germline loops: CDR1 SGHRS, CDR2 YFSETQ. The CDR3 contains 14 residues. CDR3 nucleotides: TGCGCCAGCAGCTTTGAACAGCTCGGAGAGACCCAGTACTTC. Amino acid sequence: CASSFEQLGETQYF.

The rearrangement joins TRBV27 to TRBJ2-1, with TRBD2 identical over 15 bases. The CDR3 length is 20 residues. CDR1 and CDR2 from the germline V gene are MNHEY and SMNVEV (reference sequence). The V gene end was trimmed by 6 bases and the J gene end by 5 bases; junction bases not matched to a gene: 17. The chain's CDR3 is CASSYPPGLAGGGMDNEQFF. The CDR3, as DNA: TGTGCCAGCAGCTATCCCCCGGGACTAGCGGGGGGAGGCATGGACAATGAGCAGTTCTTC.